This entry lists 8 T cell receptor beta chains sequenced from one sample in a study of T cell responses to AZD1222 COVID-19 vaccine (dated by TCRdb to the early 2020s). The sample's time point, from its label and the paper: baseline before first vaccination. The library was obtained by the immunoSEQ multiplex PCR assay. TCRdb limited this immuneACCESS table to in-frame rearrangements with V and J called. A share of clones is missing; checked studies link under half to unresolved V genes, and the rest is unexplained. The table for this sample lists over 120,000 clones; 93% of them were counted only once. The ten largest clones take up under 6.5% of the sample. Sequenced material: peripheral blood, taken on day 0 of AZD1222 vaccination. The receptor source for this set is an adult in good health.

V usage is TRBV19 and J usage is TRBJ2-2; possibly TRBD2 for D (6 bases). CDR1 is LNHDA and CDR2 is SQIVND in the germline V gene (reference sequence). This CDR3 region has 18 residues. Trimming removed 4 bases from V and 1 base from J, with 19 bases in between. The chain's CDR3 is CASSKAPPRGGNTGELFF. The CDR3 DNA reads TGTGCCAGTAGTAAGGCCCCCCCGCGGGGCGGGAACACCGGGGAGCTGTTTTTT.

The chain joins TRBV19 to TRBJ2-2; TRBD2 agrees at 9 bases. The V and J ends lost 3 bases and 8 bases, in that order; junction bases with no gene match: 10. CDR1 LNHDA and CDR2 SQIVND come from the germline V gene (reference sequence). This CDR3 contains 16 residues. The CDR3 DNA follows: TGTGCCAGTAGTATCGCTGGCGGGAGGGGAAAAGGGGAGCTGTTTTTT. As protein: CASSIAGGRGKGELFF.

This chain links TRBV7-6 with TRBJ2-2; TRBD1 matches 8 bases. V lost 2 bases, J lost 2 bases, and 4 bases stayed unmatched. The germline gives CDR1 SGHVS, CDR2 FNYEAQ. This CDR3 has 16 residues. The CDR3 loop is CASSLRTGTNTGELFF. The CDR3, as DNA: TGTGCCAGCAGCTTACGGACAGGGACCAACACCGGGGAGCTGTTTTTT. Full variable domain (missing parts from reference TRBV7-6 and TRBJ2-2): GAGVSQSPRYKVTKRGQDVALRCDPISGHVSLYWYRQALGQGPEFLTYFNYEAQQDKSGLPNDRFSAERPEGSISTLTIQRTEQRDSAMYRCASSLRTGTNTGELFFGEGSRLTVL.

This chain links TRBV5-1 with TRBJ2-7, with D perhaps matching TRBD1 or TRBD2 (5 bases each). V dropped 4 bases and J dropped 0 bases, with 14 bases sitting between them. This CDR3 has 15 residues. Germline V gives CDR1 SGHRS, CDR2 YFSETQ. The DNA of the CDR3 is TGCGCCAGCAGCAGGGGACCAACTAGCTCCTACGAGCAGTACTTC. Residues: CASSRGPTSSYEQYF. The full variable domain, with the rest looked up from reference TRBV5-1 and TRBJ2-7, is KAGVTQTPRYLIKTRGQQVTLSCSPISGHRSVSWYQQTPGQGLQFLFEYFSETQRNKGNFPGRFSGRQFSNSRSEMNVSTLELGDSALYLCASSRGPTSSYEQYFGPGTRLTVT.

The V and J genes are TRBV5-1 and TRBJ2-1; the match to TRBD2 covers 11 bases. CDR3 length equals 15 residues. The germline CDR1 and CDR2 sequences are SGHRS and YFSETQ. V was clipped by 0 bases and J by 6 bases; unmatched bases: 2. The CDR3 DNA sequence: TGCGCCAGCAGCTTGGTAGCGGGAGGGGCCAATGAGCAGTTCTTC. Protein product: CASSLVAGGANEQFF.

The V call is TRBV11-2, the J call TRBJ2-5; TRBD1 matches at 8 bases. From germline, CDR1 is SGHAT and CDR2 FQNNGV. Trimming at V came to 4 bases and at J to 2 bases, leaving 6 bases not matched to a gene. The CDR3 contains 15 residues. The CDR3: CASSSQGARQETQYF. For the CDR3, the DNA is TGTGCCAGCAGCTCCCAGGGGGCGAGGCAAGAGACCCAGTACTTC.

This chain uses TRBV29-1 with TRBJ2-1; the match to TRBD1 covers 7 bases. V trimming: 6 bases; J trimming: 0 bases; junction bases outside the gene matches: 11. The germline V gene encodes CDR1 SQVTM and CDR2 ANQGSEA. This CDR3 spans 16 amino acids. This CDR3 is CSVPAGTASSYNEQFF. For the CDR3, the DNA is TGCAGCGTCCCTGCCGGGACAGCGAGCTCCTACAATGAGCAGTTCTTC.

Written as DNA, the CDR3 is TGCGCCAGCAGAATTACGGGACAGGGGGAGAACACTGAAGCTTTCTTT. Translation: CASRITGQGENTEAFF. V and J are TRBV5-1 and TRBJ1-1, with 11 bases matching TRBD1. The CDR3 runs to 16 residues. J gave up 1 base and V 5 bases, and 7 bases lay outside the gene matches. Germline V gene sequence: CDR1 SGHRS, CDR2 YFSETQ.